One and the same sample provided the 32 T cell receptor beta chains below, sequenced in a study of blood T cell repertoires in COVID-19. Here immunoSEQ multiplex PCR was the method, and the copy in TCRdb shows in-frame clones only, minus some. The sample shows 15,000 to 20,000 clones, around 79% of them seen only once. Sequenced input: peripheral blood. Receptor source: a woman in her sixties or seventies with active COVID-19.

The chain is built from TRBV7-6 and TRBJ2-3, with a tentative D call TRBD1 (5 bases). Germline V lookup: CDR1 SGHVS, CDR2 FNYEAQ. CDR3 size: 14 residues. The V end lost 1 base, the J end lost 5 bases, and 10 bases lay between the germline ends. CDR3 sequence reads: CASSLGQGRDTQYF. The CDR3 DNA sequence: TGTGCCAGCAGCTTAGGGCAGGGCCGAGATACGCAGTATTTT.

The chain uses TRBV28 and TRBJ2-1; no clear D. Germline loops: CDR1 MDHEN, CDR2 SYDVKM. The CDR3 has 13 amino acids. Between the trimmed V and J ends, which lost 3 bases and 7 bases, there was a span of 10 bases. The CDR3 loop reads CASSLMGRNEQFF. The CDR3 DNA is TGTGCCAGCAGTTTGATGGGCCGGAATGAGCAGTTCTTC.

The chain joins TRBV19 to TRBJ2-3; a weak D match, TRBD1 (5 bases). The ends were cut back, 3 bases at V and 3 bases at J, with 13 bases in the middle. The CDR3 spans 15 residues. Germline values: CDR1 LNHDA, CDR2 SQIVND (reference sequence). The DNA of the CDR3 is TGTGCCAGTAGTATGAGTGATTACAGGACAGATACGCAGTATTTT. This codes for CASSMSDYRTDTQYF.

This clone was counted only a few times. The V gene is TRBV28, the J gene TRBJ2-7; 8 nucleotides agree with TRBD2. Per germline, CDR1 MDHEN and CDR2 SYDVKM. The V gene end was trimmed by 3 bases and the J gene end by 6 bases; junction bases not matched to a gene: 7. This CDR3 comprises 14 residues. The CDR3 loop reads CASSFPSGRGEQYF. The CDR3 DNA follows: TGTGCCAGCAGTTTTCCCAGCGGGAGAGGCGAGCAGTACTTC. The full variable domain, in which reference TRBV28 and TRBJ2-7 provide the parts outside the CDR3, is DVKVTQSSRYLVKRTGEKVFLECVQDMDHENMFWYRQDPGLGLRLIYFSYDVKMKEKGDIPEGYSVSREKKERFSLILESASTNQTSMYLCASSFPSGRGEQYFGPGTRLTVT.

The CDR3 loop is CASRVGSSYQINEQFF. The CDR3 region has the DNA TGTGCCAGCAGGGTGGGGTCTAGCTATCAGATCAATGAGCAGTTCTTC. The chain links TRBV27 to TRBJ2-1; perhaps TRBD2 as D (5 bases). This CDR3 contains 16 residues. Germline values: CDR1 MNHEY, CDR2 SMNVEV (reference sequence). V lost 6 bases and J lost 6, with 21 bases in between.

This sequence joins TRBV4-3 and TRBJ2-7; 11 bases line up with TRBD1. The ends lost 2 bases at V and 5 bases at J; junction bases unmatched: 8. The CDR3 sequence is 16 residues long. The germline CDR1 and CDR2 sequences are LGHNA and YSLEER. CDR3 protein: CASSQTWTGGLDEQYF. In DNA, the CDR3 is TGCGCCAGCAGCCAAACCTGGACAGGGGGCTTGGACGAGCAGTACTTC.

The chain employs TRBV5-1 and TRBJ1-3, with TRBD1 as a possible D gene (6 bases). Looked up from germline, CDR1 is SGHRS and CDR2 is YFSETQ. V was cut by 3 bases and J by 0 bases, with 10 bases left in between. The CDR3 extends over 15 amino acids. CDR3 DNA sequence: TGCGCCAGCAGCTGGGAGACAGGCTCTGGAAACACCATATATTTT. Translated, it gives CASSWETGSGNTIYF.

This clone showed up just once. V and J are TRBV19 and TRBJ2-5; 9 nucleotides line up with TRBD1. The CDR3 extends over 15 amino acids. With 4 bases clipped from V and 5 bases from J, the junction kept 8 bases outside the gene matches. Germline V gene sequence: CDR1 LNHDA, CDR2 SQIVND (reference sequence). The CDR3 nucleotides are TGTGCCAGTAGTAGGGGGACAGGGTGGCAGGAGACCCAGTACTTC. It yields the protein CASSRGTGWQETQYF.

The J gene is TRBJ1-6, the V gene TRBV5-1; TRBD1 might be the D (5 bases). The V end was cut by 0 bases, the J end by 6 bases, with 13 bases between. Germline CDR1 is SGHRS and CDR2 is YFSETQ. There are 16 residues in the CDR3. The CDR3 spells CASSLVPGQTNSPLHF. The CDR3 DNA reads TGCGCCAGCAGCTTGGTCCCAGGGCAGACTAATTCACCCCTCCACTTT.

V and J are TRBV28 and TRBJ2-1, with 9 bases fitting TRBD2. The V gene end was trimmed by 3 bases and the J gene end by 10 bases; junction bases not matched to a gene: 7. The CDR3 extends over 14 amino acids. Looked up from germline, CDR1 is MDHEN and CDR2 is SYDVKM. The CDR3 DNA reads as TGTGCCAGCAGTTTTCAATTCGCGGGAGGGGAGCAGTTCTTC. It is translated as CASSFQFAGGEQFF.

The chain employs TRBV3-1 (or the pseudogene TRBV3-2) and TRBJ2-5; 10 positions agree with TRBD2. V lost 0 bases and J lost 7; bases outside the gene matches: 5. The CDR3 covers 15 residues. The germline gives CDR1 LGHDT, CDR2 YNNKEL (reference sequence). The DNA of the CDR3 is TGTGCCAGCAGCCAAGATAGCGCTAGCGGGGGGACCCAGTACTTC. It yields the protein CASSQDSASGGTQYF.

The chain is built from TRBV9 and TRBJ2-1; 9 nucleotides agree with TRBD1. The CDR3 is made up of 15 amino acids. Germline values: CDR1 SGDLS, CDR2 YYNGEE. J lost 7 bases, V lost 3 bases, and 8 bases had no gene match. CDR3 amino acids: CASSALGTGRNEQFF. The CDR3 region has the DNA TGTGCCAGCAGCGCACTCGGGACAGGGAGAAATGAGCAGTTCTTC.

The chain employs TRBV19 and TRBJ2-1; the match to TRBD1 covers 7 bases. The V gene's germline CDR1 is LNHDA and CDR2 SQIVND (reference sequence). V dropped 4 bases and J dropped 4; count of bases not matched to a gene: 4. CDR3 length: 14 amino acids. CDR3 protein: CASSTRTGYNEQFF. CDR3 sequence (DNA): TGTGCCAGTAGTACTCGGACAGGATACAATGAGCAGTTCTTC.

The chain employs TRBV18 and TRBJ1-1; no clear D. CDR1 KGHSH and CDR2 LQKENI come from the germline V gene. CDR3 length: 12 amino acids. Trimming left V 5 bases short and J 7 bases short, with 11 bases between. CDR3 DNA: TGTGCCAGCTCAATCCAGGCGCGTGAAGCTTTCTTT. Protein sequence: CASSIQAREAFF.

This CDR3 reads CASSQETSGSYEQYF. The CDR3 nucleotides read TGTGCCAGCAGCCAAGAGACTAGCGGCTCCTACGAGCAGTACTTC. This sequence joins TRBV4-2 and TRBJ2-7; TRBD2 agrees at 9 bases. The CDR3 loop spans 15 amino acids. Germline CDR1 reads LGHNA; CDR2 reads YNFKEQ. With 0 bases clipped from V and 0 bases from J, the junction kept 0 bases outside the gene matches.

The chain has TRBV24-1 and TRBJ2-5; 8 nucleotides line up with TRBD1. The CDR3 length is 18 residues. J gave up 5 bases and V 0 bases, and 13 bases lay outside the gene matches. The germline CDR1 and CDR2 sequences are KGHDR and SFDVKD. CDR3 residues: CATSDLGQGYKAGETQYF. Here the CDR3 DNA reads TGTGCCACCAGTGATTTGGGACAGGGTTATAAGGCCGGGGAGACCCAGTACTTC.

This rearrangement joins TRBV12-5 to TRBJ2-7; 13 bases are a match to TRBD2. The CDR3 is 16 residues long. In germline, CDR1 is LGHNT, CDR2 FRNRAP. The J segment lost 5 bases and the V segment lost 6 bases, leaving 10 bases of the junction unmatched. CDR3 amino acids: CASGQWTSGRSHEQYF. In nucleotides, the CDR3 is TGTGCTAGTGGCCAATGGACTAGCGGGAGAAGCCACGAGCAGTACTTC.

This clone came up once. The chain links TRBV7-9 to TRBJ2-5; TRBD2 agrees at 7 bases. Germline V gene sequence: CDR1 SEHNR, CDR2 FQNEAQ (reference sequence). The CDR3 has 15 residues. Germline trimming cut 4 bases from V and 1 base from J; bases unmatched to any gene: 6. Here the CDR3 reads CASSSLGGGQETQYF. In nucleotides, the CDR3 is TGTGCCAGCAGCTCACTTGGGGGGGGCCAAGAGACCCAGTACTTC.

This chain joins TRBV10-2 and TRBJ1-4; D remains ambiguous. Germline V lookup: CDR1 WSHSY, CDR2 SAAADI. V dropped 2 bases and J dropped 0 bases, with 19 bases sitting between them. The CDR3 is made up of 19 amino acids. This chain's CDR3 is CASSEGSHQTKATNEKLFF. DNA for the CDR3: TGCGCCAGCAGTGAGGGTAGCCACCAAACCAAGGCAACTAATGAAAAACTGTTTTTT.

The chain has TRBV12-1 and TRBJ2-2; TRBD2, the D gene given by the table, was not confirmed from the DNA. TRBV12-1 is annotated as a pseudogene. The CDR3 is made up of 14 amino acids. The CDR3 region is CASSLKVGGGELFF. DNA for the CDR3: TGTGCCAGCAGCTTAAAAGTTGGCGGCGGGGAGCTGTTTTTT.

This sequence joins TRBV4-3 and TRBJ2-7, with 9 bases fitting TRBD2. CDR3 length: 15 residues. CDR1 is LGHNA, CDR2 YSLEER, per germline. The J segment lost 3 bases and the V segment lost 3 bases, leaving 6 bases of the junction unmatched. The CDR3 here is CASSHSGSGGYEQYF. The CDR3 nucleotides read TGCGCCAGCAGCCATAGCGGGAGTGGAGGCTACGAGCAGTACTTC.

The rearrangement links TRBV7-8 to TRBJ2-7; the D gene is possibly TRBD2 (5 bases). Trimming removed 6 bases from V and 4 bases from J, with 16 bases in between. Germline loops: CDR1 SGHVS, CDR2 FQNEAQ. This CDR3 spans 14 amino acids. In DNA form, the CDR3 reads TGTGCCAGCAGGCCAAGCGGCAACGGGTACGAGCAGTACTTC. Translation gives CASRPSGNGYEQYF.

This clone is a singleton in its sample. This chain joins TRBV5-4 and TRBJ2-5; 10 bases map to TRBD2. Per the germline V gene, CDR1 is SGHNT and CDR2 is YYREEE (reference sequence). CDR3 length: 19 residues. V was pared by 3 bases and J by 4 bases, with 18 bases of the junction left unmatched. The CDR3 sequence is CASSSTKSLAAGGSETQYF. CDR3 bases: TGTGCCAGCAGCTCTACTAAATCCCTAGCAGCGGGAGGGTCAGAGACCCAGTACTTC. The full variable domain, its missing parts supplied by reference TRBV5-4 and TRBJ2-5, is ETGVTQSPTHLIKTRGQQVTLRCSSQSGHNTVSWYQQALGQGPQFIFQYYREEENGRGNFPPRFSGLQFPNYSSELNVNALELDDSALYLCASSSTKSLAAGGSETQYFGPGTRLLVL.

This clone appeared once. The chain is built from TRBV9 and TRBJ2-7; the match to TRBD2 covers 10 bases. Germline-derived CDR1 and CDR2 are SGDLS and YYNGEE. The CDR3 totals 15 residues. V shed 0 bases, J shed 3 bases, and the junction held 3 bases outside the gene matches. As DNA, the CDR3 is TGTGCCAGCAGCGTAGGGGCTAGCGGGAGCTACGAGCAGTACTTC. This codes for CASSVGASGSYEQYF.

This clone was seen only a few times. The rearrangement joins TRBV6-6 to TRBJ2-7, with TRBD1 identical over 9 bases. The CDR3 covers 14 residues. Germline trimming cut 2 bases from V and 3 bases from J; bases unmatched to any gene: 2. The V gene's germline CDR1 is MNHNY and CDR2 SVGAGI (reference sequence). The CDR3 sequence is CASSYRGQGYEQYF. Here the CDR3 DNA reads TGTGCCAGCAGTTACCGGGGACAGGGCTACGAGCAGTACTTC.

This rearrangement joins TRBV5-1 to TRBJ2-3; 7 positions match TRBD1. J gave up 1 base and V 4 bases, and 9 bases lay outside the gene matches. Per the germline V gene, CDR1 is SGHRS and CDR2 is YFSETQ. The CDR3 is 16 amino acids. The CDR3 protein is CASSETGRAGTDTQYF. The DNA of the CDR3 is TGCGCCAGCAGCGAGACAGGGCGTGCAGGCACAGATACGCAGTATTTT.

This rearrangement joins TRBV10-2 to TRBJ2-1; weak D call: TRBD2 (5 bases). This CDR3 has 14 residues. The ends were cut back, 2 bases at V and 1 base at J, with 6 bases in the middle. Germline loops: CDR1 WSHSY, CDR2 SAAADI. CDR3 region: CASSEPGSYNEQFF. CDR3 sequence (DNA): TGCGCCAGCAGTGAGCCGGGATCCTACAATGAGCAGTTCTTC.

This chain connects TRBV9 to TRBJ2-7; TRBD1 matches 11 bases. The CDR3 totals 15 residues. The germline V gene has CDR1 SGDLS and CDR2 YYNGEE. Trimming took 0 bases from V and 3 from J; bases not matched to a gene: 2. CDR3 region: CASSVAGTGGYEQYF. For the CDR3, the DNA is TGTGCCAGCAGCGTAGCCGGGACAGGGGGCTACGAGCAGTACTTC.

The rearrangement uses TRBV6-6 and TRBJ2-3; 7 positions match TRBD2. V lost 6 bases to trimming and J lost 2 bases; unmatched junction nucleotides: 8. The V gene's germline CDR1 is MNHNY and CDR2 SVGAGI (reference sequence). CDR3 length: 15 residues. The CDR3 DNA follows: TGTGCCAGCAGGGGAAACCGGGACTACACAGATACGCAGTATTTT. Protein product: CASRGNRDYTDTQYF.

The V call is TRBV7-3, the J call TRBJ2-7; the D gene is possibly TRBD1 (5 bases). CDR1 and CDR2 (germline): SGHTA, FQGTGA. The CDR3 extends over 14 amino acids. Trimming stripped 4 bases from V and 6 bases from J, with 16 bases between. The CDR3 region is CASSSQGSGSEQYF. The CDR3 region has the DNA TGTGCCAGCAGCTCCCAGGGATCTGGAAGCGAGCAGTACTTC.

The V gene is TRBV6-2 or TRBV6-3, the J gene TRBJ2-7; 10 nucleotides match TRBD1. With V trimmed by 7 bases and J by 4 bases, 19 bases remained unmatched. This CDR3 is built from 18 residues. CDR1 and CDR2 (germline): MNHEY, SVGEGT. CDR3 in amino acids: CASTPSPARTGGRYEQYF. CDR3 DNA sequence: TGTGCCAGCACCCCCTCCCCCGCCCGGACAGGGGGTAGATACGAGCAGTACTTC.

The chain is built from TRBV6-6 and TRBJ1-5; 8 bases are shared with TRBD1. The trim removed 6 bases at V and 7 bases at J, leaving 8 bases unmatched. Germline assignment: CDR1 MNHNY and CDR2 SVGAGI (reference sequence). The CDR3 loop spans 14 amino acids. CDR3 coding DNA: TGTGCCAGCAGCCTACAGGGGGTTATACAGCCCCAGCATTTT. Its translation: CASSLQGVIQPQHF.